A selection of T cell receptor beta chains follows, all from one sample in a study of blood T cell repertoires in COVID-19. Assay: immunoSEQ multiplex PCR; the TCRdb copy retains only in-frame clones and omits some. The table shows a few hundred thousand clones, with more than 65% occurring only once. The source material was PBMCs or T cells enriched from blood (not recorded which). The receptors derive from a man aged 45-60 years who had recovered from COVID-19. The CDR3 runs from the conserved cysteine through the conserved F or W. A D gene is named only where the DNA matches it firmly. Size is stated for part of the rows, as once, few or many counts, or as a class when the clone is expanded.

clone size	V gene	D gene	J gene	CDR3 DNA	CDR3 protein
NA	TRBV29-1	TRBD1	TRBJ2-7	TGCAGCGTTGGGGGGACAGGGACGGCCTACGAGCAGTACTTC	CSVGGTGTAYEQYF
NA	TRBV7-9	NA	TRBJ1-1	TGTGCCAGCAGCTTAGACAGGCCCCGGCGAGCCGTTAACACTGAAGCTTTCTTT	CASSLDRPRRAVNTEAFF
NA	TRBV7-9	NA	TRBJ1-4	TGTGCCAGCAGGAACACAACTAATGAAAAACTGTTTTTT	CASRNTTNEKLFF
NA	TRBV14	NA	TRBJ2-2	TGTGCCACCCAGGGGTTCGACACCGGGGAGCTGTTTTTT	CATQGFDTGELFF
NA	TRBV13	TRBD2	TRBJ2-1	TGTGCCAGCAGCTTAGCGGGGGGTATAGACAATGAGCAGTTCTTC	CASSLAGGIDNEQFF
NA	TRBV6-5	TRBD1	TRBJ2-7	TGTGCCAGCTCTAAGGGGGCCGCTAGCTCCTACGAGCAGTACTTC	CASSKGAASSYEQYF
few	TRBV29-1	NA	TRBJ1-1	TGCAGCGTTGCCCTGGGGGGGAACACTGAAGCTTTCTTT	CSVALGGNTEAFF
NA	TRBV4-2	TRBD2	TRBJ2-1	TGTGCCAGCAGCCAAGAGAGCGGGGGTGAGCAGTTCTTC	CASSQESGGEQFF
few	TRBV7-3	TRBD2	TRBJ2-2	TGTGCCAGCAGCTCAGGACTAGCGAGAGATACCGGGGAGCTGTTTTTT	CASSSGLARDTGELFF
NA	TRBV6-5	NA	TRBJ2-7	TGTGCCAGCAGGGCAGGGGCGCAGGGCGAGCAGTACTTC	CASRAGAQGEQYF
NA	TRBV11-3	NA	TRBJ2-7	TGTGCCAGCAGCTCACGACACGCATACGAGCAGTACTTC	CASSSRHAYEQYF
NA	TRBV4-2	TRBD1	TRBJ2-4	TGTGCCAGCAGCCAAACAGGGGGCCGGGTAGCCAAAAACATTCAGTACTTC	CASSQTGGRVAKNIQYF
few	TRBV6-5	TRBD1	TRBJ1-2	TGTGCCAGCAGGGACGAGGACAGGCCTTTATATGGCTACACCTTC	CASRDEDRPLYGYTF
NA	TRBV24-1	NA	TRBJ2-1	TGTGCCACCCAGAGGGACAATGAGCAGTTCTTC	CATQRDNEQFF
NA	TRBV7-7	NA	TRBJ2-3	TGTGCTAGCAGCTTAGGGGCGGTCGGGGCAGATACGCAGTATTTT	CASSLGAVGADTQYF
NA	TRBV6-5	TRBD1	TRBJ1-2	TGTGCCACTATGGGGGACAGGTCGCTGCGGGGCTACACCTTC	CATMGDRSLRGYTF
NA	TRBV3-1/TRBV3-2	NA	TRBJ2-6	TGTGCCAGCAGTCCCCCCGGGGGAAGGGGCCCTGGGGCCAACGTCCTGACTTTC	CASSPPGGRGPGANVLTF
NA	TRBV11-1	TRBD1	TRBJ2-4	TGTGCCAGCAGCTTAAGTATGGGACAGGGGAAAAACATTCAGTACTTC	CASSLSMGQGKNIQYF
NA	TRBV29-1	NA	TRBJ1-2	TGCAGCGTCGCCACGGGGTATGGCTACACCTTC	CSVATGYGYTF
NA	TRBV4-3	TRBD2	TRBJ2-2	TGCGCCAGCAGCCATGGAGGGAGGGCAAACACCGGGGAGCTGTTTTTT	CASSHGGRANTGELFF
few	TRBV7-2	TRBD2	TRBJ2-5	TGTGCCAGCAGCTTTTGGGGGACTAGCGGGAGGGGTTACCAAGAGACCCAGTACTTC	CASSFWGTSGRGYQETQYF
NA	TRBV23-1	NA	TRBJ1-3	TGCGCCAGCAGTCATTGCAGGGTTGGAAACACCATATATTTT	CASSHCRVGNTIYF
NA	TRBV19	NA	TRBJ1-1	TGTGCCAGTAGTATCCGGGAGAAGGGGACTGAAGCTTTCTTT	CASSIREKGTEAFF
NA	TRBV20-1	NA	TRBJ2-2	TGCAGTGCTCACTCTACCGGGGAGCTGTTTTTT	CSAHSTGELFF
NA	TRBV6-1	TRBD1	TRBJ2-2	TGTGCCAGCAGTGAAGCGACAGGGGGCACCGGGGAGCTGTTTTTT	CASSEATGGTGELFF
NA	TRBV25-1	TRBD1	TRBJ2-3	TGTGCCAGCAGTTCCCAAACAGGGGTGGCAGATACGCAGTATTTT	CASSSQTGVADTQYF
NA	TRBV7-2	TRBD2	TRBJ2-7	TGTGCCAGCAGCTTTAGCGGGGGGCCCTACGAGCAGTACTTC	CASSFSGGPYEQYF
NA	TRBV19	NA	TRBJ1-6	TGTGCCAGTAGTCCTGGGACATTTTTGAATTCACCCCTCCACTTT	CASSPGTFLNSPLHF
NA	TRBV14	TRBD2	TRBJ2-3	TGTGCCAGCAGCCTAGCGGGGGGCCCCACAGATACGCAGTATTTT	CASSLAGGPTDTQYF
NA	TRBV9	TRBD2	TRBJ2-1	TGTGCCAGCAGCTCTACTAGCGGGTACAATGAGCAGTTCTTC	CASSSTSGYNEQFF
NA	TRBV19	TRBD1	TRBJ2-2	TGTGCCAGTAGTAAAACAGGGGTGGTCCCCGGGGAGCTGTTTTTT	CASSKTGVVPGELFF
NA	TRBV2	NA	TRBJ1-4	TGTGCCAGCAGATTACAGGCAACTAATGAAAAACTGTTTTTT	CASRLQATNEKLFF
NA	TRBV4-2	NA	TRBJ2-3	TGTGCCAGCAGCCAACTCGAGCGGGATACGCAGTATTTT	CASSQLERDTQYF
NA	TRBV6-5	NA	TRBJ2-1	TGTGCCAGCATTCTTCAGGGGTACAATGAGCAGTTCTTC	CASILQGYNEQFF
NA	TRBV10-1	NA	TRBJ2-7	TGCGCCAGCAGTGTTACAGGGAGAACCTACGAGCAGTACTTC	CASSVTGRTYEQYF
NA	TRBV13	NA	TRBJ1-1	TGTGCCAGCAGCTTACCGGGGAATATGAACACTGAAGCTTTCTTT	CASSLPGNMNTEAFF
NA	TRBV7-9	TRBD1	TRBJ2-3	TGTGCCAGCAGCTTGGGGGACAGTCGCACAGATACGCAGTATTTT	CASSLGDSRTDTQYF
NA	TRBV19	NA	TRBJ1-1	TGTGCCAGTAGTACCCCTCCCGGGACACCTATGAACACTGAAGCTTTCTTT	CASSTPPGTPMNTEAFF
once	TRBV6-1	NA	TRBJ2-1	TGTGCCAGCAGTGATTACAGGGATAGTGAGCAGTTCTTC	CASSDYRDSEQFF
NA	TRBV5-1	NA	TRBJ1-6	TGCGCCAGCAGCCCGAACCTCCAACTAAATTCACCCCTCCACTTT	CASSPNLQLNSPLHF
NA	TRBV11-2	NA	TRBJ1-1	TGTGCCAGCAGCTTAGCTCGGGGAATCTACACTGAAGCTTTCTTT	CASSLARGIYTEAFF
few	TRBV28	TRBD1	TRBJ1-2	TGTGCCAGCAGTTCTGGACAGGGGGCTCGATACACCTTC	CASSSGQGARYTF
NA	TRBV10-3	TRBD1	TRBJ1-2	TGTGCCATCAGTGTAGGCCAGGGGGACGATGGCTACACCTTC	CAISVGQGDDGYTF
few	TRBV6-2/TRBV6-3	TRBD1	TRBJ2-7	TGTGCCAGCAGCGAGGTCAGGGGGCGGATCAACGAGCAGTACTTC	CASSEVRGRINEQYF
NA	TRBV11-2	NA	TRBJ1-3	TGTGCCAGCAGCTTAGTGGGGCAGGTCTCGGGAAACACCATATATTTT	CASSLVGQVSGNTIYF
NA	TRBV10-1	NA	TRBJ1-1	TGCGCCAGCAGACCAGACAGCACTGAAGCTTTCTTT	CASRPDSTEAFF
once	TRBV29-1	TRBD1	TRBJ1-3	TGCAGCGTCTGGACAGGGAACACCATATATTTT	CSVWTGNTIYF
NA	TRBV9	TRBD1	TRBJ1-3	TGTGCCAGCAGCGCAGACAGGGCTGGAAACACCATATATTTT	CASSADRAGNTIYF
once	TRBV7-7	TRBD1	TRBJ2-5	TGTGCTAGCAGCTTAAACAGGGGGTCGCAAGAGACCCAGTACTTC	CASSLNRGSQETQYF
NA	TRBV15	NA	TRBJ2-7	TGTGCCACCAGCAGGGTTGTTAGCTCCTACGAGCAGTACTTC	CATSRVVSSYEQYF
NA	TRBV7-2	TRBD2	TRBJ2-7	TGTGCCAGCAGCGCGGGACTAGCCGGGGAGCAGTACTTC	CASSAGLAGEQYF
NA	TRBV4-1	NA	TRBJ2-3	TGCGCCAGCAGCCACCAAACCGGGGGGCTTACAGATACGCAGTATTTT	CASSHQTGGLTDTQYF